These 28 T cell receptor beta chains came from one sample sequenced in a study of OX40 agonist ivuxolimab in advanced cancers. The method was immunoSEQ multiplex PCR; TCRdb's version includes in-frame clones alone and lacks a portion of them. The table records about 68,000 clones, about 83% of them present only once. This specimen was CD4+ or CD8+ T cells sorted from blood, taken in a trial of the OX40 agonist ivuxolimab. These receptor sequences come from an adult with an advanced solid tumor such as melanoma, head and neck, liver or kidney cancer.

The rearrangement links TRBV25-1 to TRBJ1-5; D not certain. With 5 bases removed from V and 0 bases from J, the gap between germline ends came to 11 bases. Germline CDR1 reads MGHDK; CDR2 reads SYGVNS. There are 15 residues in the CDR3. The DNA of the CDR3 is TGTGCCAGCAGTTTTAAATCCCATAGCAATCAGCCCCAGCATTTT. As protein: CASSFKSHSNQPQHF.

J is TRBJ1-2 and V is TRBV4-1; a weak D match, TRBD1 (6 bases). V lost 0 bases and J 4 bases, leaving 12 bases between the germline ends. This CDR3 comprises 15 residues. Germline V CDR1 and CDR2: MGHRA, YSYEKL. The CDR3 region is CASSQERGVGYGYTF. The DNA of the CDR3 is TGCGCCAGCAGCCAAGAAAGGGGGGTCGGCTATGGCTACACCTTC.

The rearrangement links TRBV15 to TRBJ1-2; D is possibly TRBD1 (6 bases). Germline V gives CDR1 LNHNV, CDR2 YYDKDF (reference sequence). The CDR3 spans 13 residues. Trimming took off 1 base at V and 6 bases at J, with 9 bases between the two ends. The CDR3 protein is CATSRGTEDGYTF. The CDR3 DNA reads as TGTGCCACCAGCAGAGGGACAGAGGATGGCTACACCTTC.

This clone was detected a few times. In nucleotides, the CDR3 is TGTGCCAGCAGCACGGGACTAGCGCGTCCCGGGGAGCTGTTTTTT. This encodes CASSTGLARPGELFF. The chain is built from TRBV7-2 and TRBJ2-2, with TRBD2 matching over 10 bases. Germline loops: CDR1 SGHTA, CDR2 FQGNSA. The CDR3 consists of 15 residues. Trimming took 5 bases from V and 6 from J; bases not matched to a gene: 6.

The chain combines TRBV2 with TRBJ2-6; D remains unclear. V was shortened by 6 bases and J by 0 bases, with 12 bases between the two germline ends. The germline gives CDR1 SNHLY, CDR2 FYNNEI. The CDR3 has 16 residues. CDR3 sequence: CASSAPTSSGANVLTF. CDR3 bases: TGTGCCAGCAGCGCCCCTACCTCCTCTGGGGCCAACGTCCTGACTTTC.

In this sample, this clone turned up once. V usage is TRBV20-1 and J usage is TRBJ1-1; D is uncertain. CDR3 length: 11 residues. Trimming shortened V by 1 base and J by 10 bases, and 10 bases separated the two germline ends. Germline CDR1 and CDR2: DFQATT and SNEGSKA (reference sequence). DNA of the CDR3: TGCAGTGCTAGAGTCTGGGGATCAGCTTTCTTT. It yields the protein CSARVWGSAFF.

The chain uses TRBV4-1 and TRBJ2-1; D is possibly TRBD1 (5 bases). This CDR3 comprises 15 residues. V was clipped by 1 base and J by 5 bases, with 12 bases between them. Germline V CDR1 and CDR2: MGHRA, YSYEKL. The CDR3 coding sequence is TGCGCCAGCAGCCAAGCAGGGTCCAGGAACAATGAGCAGTTCTTC. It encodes CASSQAGSRNNEQFF.

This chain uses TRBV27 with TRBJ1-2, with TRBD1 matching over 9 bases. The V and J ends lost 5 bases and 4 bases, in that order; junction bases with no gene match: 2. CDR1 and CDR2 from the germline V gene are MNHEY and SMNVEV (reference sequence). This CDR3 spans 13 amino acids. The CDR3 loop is CASSEQGAYGYTF. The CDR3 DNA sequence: TGTGCCAGCAGTGAACAGGGGGCCTATGGCTACACCTTC.

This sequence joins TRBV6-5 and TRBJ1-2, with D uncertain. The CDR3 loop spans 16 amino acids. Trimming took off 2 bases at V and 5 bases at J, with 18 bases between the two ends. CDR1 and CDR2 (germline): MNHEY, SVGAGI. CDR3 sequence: CASSYPPSSNKYGYTF. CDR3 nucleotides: TGTGCCAGCAGTTACCCACCTAGTTCGAACAAATATGGCTACACCTTC.

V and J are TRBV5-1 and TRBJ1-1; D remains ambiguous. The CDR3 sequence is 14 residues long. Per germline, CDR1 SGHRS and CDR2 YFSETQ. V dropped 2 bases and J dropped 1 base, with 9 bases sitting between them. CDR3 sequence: CASSFPESNTEAFF. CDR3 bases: TGCGCCAGCAGCTTCCCCGAGTCGAACACTGAAGCTTTCTTT.

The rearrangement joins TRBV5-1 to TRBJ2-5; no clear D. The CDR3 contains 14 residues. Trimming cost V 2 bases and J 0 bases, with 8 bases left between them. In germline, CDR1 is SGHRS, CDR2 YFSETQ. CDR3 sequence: CASSFMDHQETQYF. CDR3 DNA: TGCGCCAGCAGCTTCATGGATCACCAAGAGACCCAGTACTTC.

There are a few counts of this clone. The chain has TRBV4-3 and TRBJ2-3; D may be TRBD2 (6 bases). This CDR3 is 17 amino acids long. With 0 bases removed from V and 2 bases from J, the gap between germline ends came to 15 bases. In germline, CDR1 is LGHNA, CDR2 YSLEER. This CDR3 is CASSQDHGGLATDTQYF. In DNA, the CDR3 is TGCGCCAGCAGCCAAGATCACGGGGGACTCGCCACAGATACGCAGTATTTT.

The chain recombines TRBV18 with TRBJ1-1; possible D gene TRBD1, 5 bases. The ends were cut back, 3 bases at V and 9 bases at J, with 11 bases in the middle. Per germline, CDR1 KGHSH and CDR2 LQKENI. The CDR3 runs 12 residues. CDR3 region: CASSPPEGQAFF. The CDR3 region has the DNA TGTGCCAGCTCACCGCCAGAGGGGCAAGCTTTCTTT.

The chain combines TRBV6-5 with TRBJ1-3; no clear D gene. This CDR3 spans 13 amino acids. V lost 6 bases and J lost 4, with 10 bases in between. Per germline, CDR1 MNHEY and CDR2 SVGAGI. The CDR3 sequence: CASRRQHGNTIYF. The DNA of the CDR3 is TGTGCCAGCAGGCGCCAGCACGGAAACACCATATATTTT.

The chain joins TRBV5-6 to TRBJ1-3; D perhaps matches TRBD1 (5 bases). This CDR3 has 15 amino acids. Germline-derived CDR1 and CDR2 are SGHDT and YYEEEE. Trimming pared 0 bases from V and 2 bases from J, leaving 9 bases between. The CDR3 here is CASSLGDGAGNTIYF. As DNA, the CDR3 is TGTGCCAGCAGCTTGGGGGACGGGGCTGGAAACACCATATATTTT.

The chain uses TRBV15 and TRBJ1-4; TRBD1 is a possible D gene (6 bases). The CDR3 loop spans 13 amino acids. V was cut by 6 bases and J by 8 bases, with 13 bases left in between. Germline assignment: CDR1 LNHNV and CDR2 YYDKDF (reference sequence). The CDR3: CATRNQGSEKLFF. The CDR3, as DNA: TGTGCCACCAGGAATCAGGGGAGCGAAAAACTGTTTTTT.

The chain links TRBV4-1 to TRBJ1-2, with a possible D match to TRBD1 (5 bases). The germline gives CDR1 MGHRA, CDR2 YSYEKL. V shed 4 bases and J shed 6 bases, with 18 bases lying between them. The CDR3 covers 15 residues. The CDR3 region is CASSPGRSSGNGYTF. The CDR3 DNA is TGCGCCAGCAGCCCGGGACGCAGCTCGGGAAATGGCTACACCTTC.

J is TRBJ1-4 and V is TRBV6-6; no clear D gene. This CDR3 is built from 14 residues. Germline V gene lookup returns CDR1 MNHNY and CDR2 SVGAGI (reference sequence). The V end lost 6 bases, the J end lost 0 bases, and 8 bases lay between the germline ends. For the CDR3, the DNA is TGTGCCAGCAGCAAGACGGCAACTAATGAAAAACTGTTTTTT. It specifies CASSKTATNEKLFF.

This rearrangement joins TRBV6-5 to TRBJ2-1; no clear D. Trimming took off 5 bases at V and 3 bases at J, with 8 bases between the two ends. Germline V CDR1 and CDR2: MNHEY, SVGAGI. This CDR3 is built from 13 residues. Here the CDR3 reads CASSLQNYNEQFF. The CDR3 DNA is TGTGCCAGCAGTCTCCAAAACTACAATGAGCAGTTCTTC.

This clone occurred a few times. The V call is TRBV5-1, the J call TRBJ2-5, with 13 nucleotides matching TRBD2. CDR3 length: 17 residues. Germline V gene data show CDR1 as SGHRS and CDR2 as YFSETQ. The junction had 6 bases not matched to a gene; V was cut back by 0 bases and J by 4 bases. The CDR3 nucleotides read TGCGCCAGCAGCTTGGAAAGGACTAGCGGGGGTGGAGAGACCCAGTACTTC. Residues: CASSLERTSGGGETQYF.

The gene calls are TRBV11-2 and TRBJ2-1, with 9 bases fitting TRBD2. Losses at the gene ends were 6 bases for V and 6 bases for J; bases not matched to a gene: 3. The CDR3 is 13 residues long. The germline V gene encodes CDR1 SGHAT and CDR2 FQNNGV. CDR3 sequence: CASSQAGGNEQFF. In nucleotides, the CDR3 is TGTGCCAGCAGTCAAGCGGGGGGCAATGAGCAGTTCTTC.

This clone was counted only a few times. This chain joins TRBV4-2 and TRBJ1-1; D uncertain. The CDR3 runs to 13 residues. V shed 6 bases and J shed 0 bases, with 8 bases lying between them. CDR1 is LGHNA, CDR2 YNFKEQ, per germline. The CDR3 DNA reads TGTGCCAGCAGGAGGGAGTTGAACACTGAAGCTTTCTTT. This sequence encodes CASRRELNTEAFF.

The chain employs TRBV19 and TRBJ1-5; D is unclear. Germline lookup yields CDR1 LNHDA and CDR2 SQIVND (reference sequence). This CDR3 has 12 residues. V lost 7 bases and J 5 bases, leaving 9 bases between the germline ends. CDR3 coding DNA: TGTGCCAGTACCGGGCGGGATCAGCCCCAGCATTTT. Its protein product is CASTGRDQPQHF.

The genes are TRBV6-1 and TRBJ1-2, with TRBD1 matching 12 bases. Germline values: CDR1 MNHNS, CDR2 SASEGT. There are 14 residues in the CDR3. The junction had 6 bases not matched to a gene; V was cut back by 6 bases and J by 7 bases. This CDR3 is CASSRGTGGVGYTF. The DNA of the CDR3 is TGTGCCAGCAGCAGGGGGACAGGGGGCGTTGGCTACACCTTC.

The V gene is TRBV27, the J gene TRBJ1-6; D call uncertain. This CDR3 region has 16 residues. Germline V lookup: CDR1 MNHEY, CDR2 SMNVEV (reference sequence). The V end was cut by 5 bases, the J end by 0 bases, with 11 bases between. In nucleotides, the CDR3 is TGTGCCAGCAGTAGAGGACCGGCCTCCTATAATTCACCCCTCCACTTT. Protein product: CASSRGPASYNSPLHF.

CDR3 protein: CASSSSGTGVEQYF. CDR3 bases: TGTGCCAGCAGTTCATCCGGGACAGGGGTCGAGCAGTACTTC. The rearrangement uses TRBV6-6 and TRBJ2-7; 10 nucleotides line up with TRBD1. The CDR3 runs to 14 residues. Germline lookup yields CDR1 MNHNY and CDR2 SVGAGI (reference sequence). Unmatched junction bases numbered 6, after V lost 4 bases and J lost 6 bases.

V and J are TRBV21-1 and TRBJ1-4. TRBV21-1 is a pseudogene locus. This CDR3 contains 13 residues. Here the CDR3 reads CASSKVAGEKLFF. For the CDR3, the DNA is TGTGCCAGCAGCAAAGTGGCCGGCGAAAAACTGTTTTTT.

DNA for the CDR3: TGTGCCACCGAGGACAGGGGGCTTTTCTCTGGGGCCAACGTCCTGACTTTC. Encoded protein: CATEDRGLFSGANVLTF. This chain links TRBV19 with TRBJ2-6; 11 bases are a match to TRBD1. CDR1 and CDR2 from the germline V gene are LNHDA and SQIVND (reference sequence). The CDR3 runs to 17 residues. V shed 10 bases, J shed 0 bases, and the junction held 8 bases outside the gene matches.